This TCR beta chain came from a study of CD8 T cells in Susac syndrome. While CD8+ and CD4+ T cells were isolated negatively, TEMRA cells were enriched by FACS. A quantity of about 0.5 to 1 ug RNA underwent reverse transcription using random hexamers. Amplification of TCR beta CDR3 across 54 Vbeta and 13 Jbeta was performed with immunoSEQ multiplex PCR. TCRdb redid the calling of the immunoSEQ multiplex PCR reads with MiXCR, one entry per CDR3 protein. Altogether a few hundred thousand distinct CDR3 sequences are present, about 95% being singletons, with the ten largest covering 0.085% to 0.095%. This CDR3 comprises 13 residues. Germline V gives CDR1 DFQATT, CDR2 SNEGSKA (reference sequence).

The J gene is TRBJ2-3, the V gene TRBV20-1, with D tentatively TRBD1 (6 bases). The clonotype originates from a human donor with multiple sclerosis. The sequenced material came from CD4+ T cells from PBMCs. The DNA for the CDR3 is TGCAGCAAAGGGGGTGCCCGCACAGATACGCAGTATTTT. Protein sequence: CSKGGARTDTQYF.